These T cell receptor beta chains were read from a single sample in a study of OX40 agonist ivuxolimab in advanced cancers. Sequenced by immunoSEQ multiplex PCR; TCRdb stores in-frame clones only, minus some. The sample yields about 120,000 clones, about 93% seen once. The starting material was CD4+ or CD8+ T cells sorted from blood, obtained in a trial of the OX40 agonist ivuxolimab. Receptor source: an adult with an advanced solid tumor such as melanoma, head and neck, liver or kidney cancer. The CDR3 runs from the conserved cysteine through the conserved F or W. D genes are given only for firm matches.

v_call	d_call	j_call	cdr3_nt	cdr3_aa
TRBV28	NA	TRBJ2-3	TGTGCCAGCAGAACACTAGTGACAGATACGCAGTATTTT	CASRTLVTDTQYF
TRBV5-4	TRBD2	TRBJ2-7	TGTGCCAGCAGCACATCACGAATAGCGACTAGCCACGAGCAGTACTTC	CASSTSRIATSHEQYF
TRBV19	TRBD2	TRBJ2-1	TGTGCCAGTATCGTAGCGGGAGGGACCCAGGGTGAGCAGTTCTTC	CASIVAGGTQGEQFF
TRBV7-9	NA	TRBJ1-2	TGTGCCAGCAGCGGGCGGGGAGGGAGCTACACCTTC	CASSGRGGSYTF
TRBV9	NA	TRBJ2-7	TGTGCCAGCAGCGTAGGTCCCAGCGGAGGCGGCGAGCAGTACTTC	CASSVGPSGGGEQYF
TRBV18	TRBD1	TRBJ1-4	TGTGCCAGCTCAGAGGACAGGGGAGCAACTAATGAAAAACTGTTTTTT	CASSEDRGATNEKLFF
TRBV4-3	NA	TRBJ1-5	TGCGCCAGCAGCCAAGATTATCGCCACAGAGGCAATCAGCCCCAGCATTTT	CASSQDYRHRGNQPQHF
TRBV7-6	NA	TRBJ1-1	TGTGCCAGCAGCACACAGGGTTACACTGAAGCTTTCTTT	CASSTQGYTEAFF
TRBV7-9	TRBD2	TRBJ2-7	TGTGCCAGCAGCTTGACTAGCGGGACCTCCTACGAGCAGTACTTC	CASSLTSGTSYEQYF
TRBV28	TRBD2	TRBJ2-1	TGTGCCAGCAGTTCGCCCGGGACTAGCGGGAGCAATGAGCAGTTCTTC	CASSSPGTSGSNEQFF
TRBV19	NA	TRBJ2-3	TGTGCCAGTAGTATGGGATATCTTGGCACAGATACGCAGTATTTT	CASSMGYLGTDTQYF
TRBV7-9	NA	TRBJ2-5	TGTGCCAGCAGCCCAAGGGAACCCCAAGAGACCCAGTACTTC	CASSPREPQETQYF
TRBV19	TRBD1	TRBJ2-2	TGTGCCAGTAGTCCTCGGGACAGGACGAACACCGGGGAGCTGTTTTTT	CASSPRDRTNTGELFF
TRBV27	NA	TRBJ2-5	TGTGCCAGCAGCCGCAAGCCCCGGGAGACCCAGTACTTC	CASSRKPRETQYF
TRBV7-8	NA	TRBJ2-5	TGTGCCAGCAGCCCACCGGGGCCTGAGACCCAGTACTTC	CASSPPGPETQYF
TRBV9	NA	TRBJ2-5	TGTGCCAGCAGCCCACAGGGAGAGACCCAGTACTTC	CASSPQGETQYF
TRBV4-2	NA	TRBJ2-3	TGTGCCAGCAGCCACCAAAAGGGGGAGAGCACAGATACGCAGTATTTT	CASSHQKGESTDTQYF
TRBV7-9	NA	TRBJ2-3	TGTGCCAGCAGCCGCGGGGCGGATACGCAGTATTTT	CASSRGADTQYF
TRBV20-1	NA	TRBJ2-1	TGCAGTGCTCCCTACAATGAGCAGTTCTTC	CSAPYNEQFF
TRBV6-5	NA	TRBJ1-1	TGTGCCAGCATCCCTCCCGGTGGGTCCGAAGCTTTCTTT	CASIPPGGSEAFF
TRBV18	NA	TRBJ2-1	TGTGCCAGCTCACCCCAGAGAGGGTACAATGAGCAGTTCTTC	CASSPQRGYNEQFF
TRBV6-6	TRBD1	TRBJ1-3	TGTGCCAGCAGTAGGACAGGGTCTGGAAACACCATATATTTT	CASSRTGSGNTIYF
TRBV4-3	NA	TRBJ2-3	TGCGCCAGCAGCCAAGACAGAGATACGCAGTATTTT	CASSQDRDTQYF
TRBV5-1	TRBD1	TRBJ1-1	TGCGCCAGCAGCGCGGGACAGCCTAACACTGAAGCTTTCTTT	CASSAGQPNTEAFF